This passage covers 15 T cell receptor beta chains from one sample sequenced in a study of PD-L1 blockade in urothelial cancer. Profiled with immunoSEQ multiplex PCR; TCRdb holds only in-frame clones, not every one. This sample has tens of thousands of clones, with approximately 80% found just once. The input for sequencing was PBMCs, taken around atezolizumab (anti-PD-L1) treatment. Every receptor here comes from a man aged 65 to 85 with urothelial cancer.

The chain employs TRBV7-8 and TRBJ1-2; no firm D call. The CDR3 has 14 residues. Germline V gene sequence: CDR1 SGHVS, CDR2 FQNEAQ. Trimming cost V 2 bases and J 4 bases, with 11 bases left between them. The CDR3: CASSLIFEGYGYTF. CDR3 nucleotide sequence: TGTGCCAGCAGCTTAATCTTCGAGGGCTATGGCTACACCTTC.

The chain couples TRBV7-2 to TRBJ2-1; 7 bases line up with TRBD2. J gave up 2 bases and V 0 bases, and 1 base lay outside the gene matches. Germline V gives CDR1 SGHTA, CDR2 FQGNSA. This CDR3 has 15 amino acids. The CDR3 is CASSLAGGTYNEQFF. The CDR3 bases are TGTGCCAGCAGCTTAGCGGGAGGGACCTACAATGAGCAGTTCTTC.

This clone was seen a few times. This chain links TRBV10-3 with TRBJ2-1, with 10 bases lining up with TRBD2. From germline, CDR1 is ENHRY and CDR2 SYGVKD. The length of the CDR3 is 18 residues. The ends lost 3 bases at V and 2 bases at J; junction bases unmatched: 10. CDR3 in amino acids: CAISDWLAGVSAYNEQFF. The CDR3, as DNA: TGTGCCATCAGTGATTGGCTAGCGGGAGTTTCAGCCTACAATGAGCAGTTCTTC.

This CDR3 reads CASLTGASLGTDTQYF. The DNA for the CDR3 is TGTGCCAGCTTGACAGGGGCTTCTTTGGGCACAGATACGCAGTATTTT. The chain carries TRBV6-6 and TRBJ2-3; 8 nucleotides align to TRBD1. Germline lookup yields CDR1 MNHNY and CDR2 SVGAGI (reference sequence). V shed 8 bases and J 1 base; nucleotides not matched to a gene: 11. The CDR3 loop spans 16 amino acids.

This clone occurred once. This rearrangement joins TRBV5-1 to TRBJ2-5, with 9 bases lining up with TRBD2. Losses at the gene ends were 5 bases for V and 5 bases for J; bases not matched to a gene: 10. Germline assignment: CDR1 SGHRS and CDR2 YFSETQ. The CDR3 spans 15 residues. The DNA of the CDR3 is TGCGCCAGCAGGGCTAGCGGGAATTCGGAGGAGACCCAGTACTTC. It codes for CASRASGNSEETQYF.

CDR3 amino acids: CSVEEGRGRLTNEKLFF. The CDR3 region has the DNA TGCAGCGTTGAAGAGGGCAGGGGGCGCTTAACTAATGAAAAACTGTTTTTT. The chain is built from TRBV29-1 and TRBJ1-4, with 8 positions matching TRBD1. Unmatched junction bases numbered 7, after V lost 0 bases and J lost 1 base. Germline V lookup: CDR1 SQVTM, CDR2 ANQGSEA. The CDR3 has 17 amino acids.

This clone appeared a few times. The V gene is TRBV4-2, the J gene TRBJ2-7; D call uncertain. Between the trimmed V and J ends, which lost 0 bases and 2 bases, there was a span of 11 bases. The germline CDR1 and CDR2 sequences are LGHNA and YNFKEQ. This CDR3 contains 15 residues. CDR3: CASSQESTATYEQYF. DNA of the CDR3: TGTGCCAGCAGCCAAGAAAGCACAGCAACCTACGAGCAGTACTTC.

This chain uses TRBV6-5 with TRBJ2-3; TRBD2 matches 9 bases. This CDR3 comprises 14 residues. Per the germline V gene, CDR1 is MNHEY and CDR2 is SVGAGI. After removal of 10 bases from V and 3 bases from J, the junction contained 8 bases not matched to a gene. The CDR3 loop is CATRLADFTDTQYF. CDR3 sequence (DNA): TGTGCCACCCGACTAGCGGATTTTACAGATACGCAGTATTTT.

A few counts support this clone. The chain carries TRBV29-1 and TRBJ1-1; 7 positions agree with TRBD1. After removal of 7 bases from V and 0 bases from J, the junction contained 5 bases not matched to a gene. This CDR3 comprises 13 residues. Germline values: CDR1 SQVTM, CDR2 ANQGSEA. CDR3 loop: CSAWDSVNTEAFF. In nucleotides, the CDR3 is TGCAGCGCCTGGGACAGTGTGAACACTGAAGCTTTCTTT.

In this sample, this clone turned up a few times. V and J are TRBV19 and TRBJ2-3; the match to TRBD2 covers 8 bases. The V gene end was trimmed by 5 bases and the J gene end by 0 bases; junction bases not matched to a gene: 13. Per the germline V gene, CDR1 is LNHDA and CDR2 is SQIVND (reference sequence). CDR3 length: 18 residues. The CDR3 loop reads CASSGSLAGHPSTDTQYF. CDR3 DNA: TGTGCCAGTAGTGGCAGCCTAGCGGGTCACCCTAGCACAGATACGCAGTATTTT.

V is TRBV6-5 and J is TRBJ1-2; D unresolved. Trimming left V 7 bases short and J 4 bases short, with 16 bases between. The CDR3 has 14 amino acids. Germline V CDR1 and CDR2: MNHEY, SVGAGI. The CDR3 sequence is CASTDSTSTYGYTF. Here the CDR3 DNA reads TGTGCCAGCACCGATTCGACATCAACCTATGGCTACACCTTC.

The rearrangement links TRBV27 to TRBJ2-7, with a possible D match to TRBD1 (6 bases). Trimming took off 6 bases at V and 6 bases at J, with 21 bases between the two ends. Germline V lookup: CDR1 MNHEY, CDR2 SMNVEV (reference sequence). This CDR3 contains 15 residues. The CDR3 loop reads CASRAGQHGVSEQYF. The CDR3 DNA follows: TGTGCCAGCAGAGCCGGACAGCATGGGGTGTCCGAGCAGTACTTC.

V is TRBV5-1 and J is TRBJ1-2; 8 bases align to TRBD1. In germline, CDR1 is SGHRS, CDR2 YFSETQ. J gave up 8 bases and V 0 bases, and 9 bases lay outside the gene matches. This CDR3 has 15 residues. The CDR3 loop is CASSLGGQVFDGYTF. CDR3 nucleotides: TGCGCCAGCAGCTTGGGGGGACAGGTTTTTGACGGCTACACCTTC.

The J gene is TRBJ2-1, the V gene TRBV10-3; tentatively, D is TRBD1 (8 bases). Deletions cut 7 bases from V and 8 bases from J, with 18 bases between. Germline V gives CDR1 ENHRY, CDR2 SYGVKD. The CDR3 is 14 residues long. The CDR3 here is CAINRGQGGDEQFF. The CDR3 coding sequence is TGTGCCATCAACCGAGGACAGGGAGGGGATGAGCAGTTCTTC.

The chain carries TRBV5-4 and TRBJ2-5; D might be TRBD1 (5 bases). This CDR3 spans 14 amino acids. CDR1 and CDR2 from the germline V gene are SGHNT and YYREEE (reference sequence). V lost 5 bases and J lost 3, with 14 bases in between. CDR3 region: CASSRWGGEETQYF. CDR3 bases: TGTGCCAGCAGTCGATGGGGCGGCGAAGAGACCCAGTACTTC.